This record covers a single T cell receptor beta chain. The sample belongs to a study of cytomegalovirus exposure and HLA in healthy donors. With 60 Vbeta and 13 Jbeta primers, the PCR was carried out. TCRdb keeps only in-frame clones here, not all; method: immunoSEQ multiplex PCR. This table lists roughly 120,000 clones. The specimen sequenced was PBMCs. The sequence was obtained from a young man in good health and CMV-seronegative.

In DNA, the CDR3 is TGTGCCAGCAGCAACGGGACAGGGGGCGCATACGAGCAGTACTTC. Its translation is CASSNGTGGAYEQYF. This sequence joins TRBV7-9 and TRBJ2-7; TRBD1 aligns across 12 bases. The CDR3 is 15 amino acids. V lost 5 bases, J lost 4 bases, and 6 bases stayed unmatched. Germline lookup yields CDR1 SEHNR and CDR2 FQNEAQ (reference sequence). The variable domain in full, with the rest retrieved from reference TRBV7-9 and TRBJ2-7, is DTGVSQNPRHKITKRGQNVTFRCDPISEHNRLYWYRQTLGQGPEFLTYFQNEAQLEKSRLLSDRFSAERPKGSFSTLEIQRTEQGDSAMYLCASSNGTGGAYEQYFGPGTRLTVT.